A single sample is the source of the 25 T cell receptor beta chains below, sequenced in a study of blood T cell repertoires in COVID-19. Only in-frame clones appear in the TCRdb table, and some are missing; sequencing was by immunoSEQ multiplex PCR. There are about 400,000 clones in the sample; roughly 90% occur only once, and roughly 1.2% lies in the top ten. The sequencing input was peripheral blood. The receptors originated from a middle-aged man with acute or convalescent COVID-19.

The chain couples TRBV6-5 to TRBJ1-1; 7 nucleotides agree with TRBD1. Germline values: CDR1 MNHEY, CDR2 SVGAGI. The CDR3 is 15 amino acids. The trim removed 7 bases at V and 0 bases at J, leaving 8 bases unmatched. CDR3 amino acids: CASTGTGQMNTEAFF. In DNA form, the CDR3 reads TGTGCCAGCACGGGGACGGGACAGATGAACACTGAAGCTTTCTTT.

The chain carries TRBV4-2 and TRBJ2-7; D might be TRBD1 (5 bases). Germline V lookup: CDR1 LGHNA, CDR2 YNFKEQ. Trimming shortened V by 0 bases and J by 9 bases, and 12 bases separated the two germline ends. The length of the CDR3 is 13 residues. CDR3 loop: CASSQELDQGQYF. CDR3 DNA: TGTGCCAGCAGCCAAGAGTTAGACCAGGGGCAGTACTTC.

In DNA, the CDR3 is TGTGCCAGCAGCTTGATTGGGACTAGCGGGGGAAGTTACACCGGGGAGCTGTTTTTT. Residues: CASSLIGTSGGSYTGELFF. This chain links TRBV5-5 with TRBJ2-2; TRBD2 matches at 14 bases. Per germline, CDR1 SGHKS and CDR2 YYEKEE (reference sequence). With V trimmed by 1 base and J by 3 bases, 8 bases remained unmatched. This CDR3 has 19 residues.

This clone was seen only a few times. This chain links TRBV5-1 with TRBJ2-2; D perhaps matches TRBD2 (5 bases). V lost 0 bases to trimming and J lost 5 bases, with 11 bases between them. The CDR3 has 15 residues. The germline V gene has CDR1 SGHRS and CDR2 YFSETQ. Written as DNA, the CDR3 is TGCGCCAGCAGCTTGGACGATCCGGGGACCGGGGAGCTGTTTTTT. Its translation: CASSLDDPGTGELFF.

This chain connects TRBV27 to TRBJ1-2, with 10 bases aligning to TRBD1. The germline CDR1 and CDR2 sequences are MNHEY and SMNVEV (reference sequence). V shed 5 bases and J 3 bases; nucleotides not matched to a gene: 12. CDR3 size: 17 residues. This CDR3 is CASSEEGTGASYYGYTF. CDR3 nucleotide sequence: TGTGCCAGCAGTGAAGAAGGGACAGGGGCGTCCTACTATGGCTACACCTTC.

The chain is built from TRBV25-1 and TRBJ1-4; no reliable D call. The V gene's germline CDR1 is MGHDK and CDR2 SYGVNS. The CDR3 is 17 amino acids. V lost 3 bases and J lost 4, with 18 bases in between. The CDR3 region has the DNA TGTGCCAGCAGTGATCTGCTTAGGGCGGGCTTTAATGAAAAACTGTTTTTT. Its translation: CASSDLLRAGFNEKLFF.

This clone has just a few counts. This sequence joins TRBV28 and TRBJ2-7; 11 positions agree with TRBD2. V was clipped by 4 bases and J by 1 base; unmatched bases: 9. CDR3 length: 17 amino acids. Germline V gene data show CDR1 as MDHEN and CDR2 as SYDVKM. The CDR3 sequence: CASSSTALAGGSYEQYF. CDR3 DNA: TGTGCCAGCAGTTCAACCGCGCTAGCGGGAGGATCCTACGAGCAGTACTTC.

CDR3 amino acids: CASSQDQGEGYEQYF. The CDR3 coding sequence is TGCGCCAGCAGCCAAGATCAAGGGGAGGGCTACGAGCAGTACTTC. This sequence joins TRBV4-3 and TRBJ2-7; 7 nucleotides agree with TRBD2. The CDR3 extends over 15 amino acids. Trimming took 0 bases from V and 3 from J; bases not matched to a gene: 5. Germline V gene sequence: CDR1 LGHNA, CDR2 YSLEER.

J is TRBJ2-3 and V is TRBV6-4; D gene uncertain. Trimming shortened V by 5 bases and J by 6 bases, and 15 bases separated the two germline ends. Per the germline V gene, CDR1 is MRHNA and CDR2 is SNTAGT. The CDR3 length is 14 residues. The CDR3: CASSPSVPSDTQYF. DNA for the CDR3: TGTGCCAGCAGTCCGTCGGTCCCCTCGGATACGCAGTATTTT.

The chain is built from TRBV11-2 and TRBJ2-1, with TRBD1 matching over 8 bases. Looked up from germline, CDR1 is SGHAT and CDR2 is FQNNGV. The CDR3 contains 16 residues. Trimming took 5 bases from V and 3 from J; bases not matched to a gene: 9. The CDR3 sequence: CASSTRRDRRYNEQFF. CDR3 nucleotides: TGTGCCAGCAGCACTCGCCGGGACAGGCGCTACAATGAGCAGTTCTTC.

This rearrangement joins TRBV11-2 to TRBJ2-7; no clear D. With 0 bases removed from V and 2 bases from J, the gap between germline ends came to 11 bases. The CDR3 runs 15 residues. The V gene's germline CDR1 is SGHAT and CDR2 FQNNGV. The CDR3 sequence: CASSLDWQSTYEQYF. The CDR3 bases are TGTGCCAGCAGCTTAGATTGGCAGTCCACCTACGAGCAGTACTTC.

J is TRBJ2-7 and V is TRBV11-3; 10 bases align to TRBD1. This CDR3 spans 19 amino acids. In germline, CDR1 is SGHNT, CDR2 YENEEA. The V segment lost 8 bases and the J segment 7 bases; nucleotides outside the gene matches: 26. In DNA, the CDR3 is TGTGCCAGCGGCGAAAGGGGTCTAGTGAAAGGACAGGGGGATAAAGAGCAGTACTTC. Protein: CASGERGLVKGQGDKEQYF.

V usage is TRBV25-1 and J usage is TRBJ1-2; D remains ambiguous. There are 14 residues in the CDR3. V lost 3 bases and J lost 1, with 9 bases in between. From germline, CDR1 is MGHDK and CDR2 SYGVNS. For the CDR3, the DNA is TGTGCCAGCAGTGACCCGGTACTTAACTATGGCTACACCTTC. Translated, it gives CASSDPVLNYGYTF.

The V gene is TRBV16, the J gene TRBJ1-3, with a tentative D call TRBD1 (6 bases). The length of the CDR3 is 15 residues. With 0 bases removed from V and 1 base from J, the gap between germline ends came to 7 bases. The V gene's germline CDR1 is KGHSY and CDR2 FQNENV. The CDR3 coding sequence is TGTGCCAGCAGCCAATCAAGGGGGTCTGGAAACACCATATATTTT. It encodes CASSQSRGSGNTIYF.

This clone came up once. V usage is TRBV18 and J usage is TRBJ1-2, with 7 bases lining up with TRBD1. There are 15 residues in the CDR3. Germline values: CDR1 KGHSH, CDR2 LQKENI. The junction had 8 bases not matched to a gene; V was cut back by 2 bases and J by 5 bases. CDR3 sequence (DNA): TGTGCCAGCTCACCAACGGGACAGACAATTTATGGCTACACCTTC. Residues: CASSPTGQTIYGYTF.

This chain links TRBV9 with TRBJ1-1, with D maybe TRBD1 (5 bases). From germline, CDR1 is SGDLS and CDR2 YYNGEE. The CDR3 has 15 amino acids. Trimming removed 4 bases at V and 4 bases at J, with 17 bases between. The CDR3 region has the DNA TGTGCCAGCAGCCCCACCGGGGGGGTGGGCACTGAAGCTTTCTTT. Its translation: CASSPTGGVGTEAFF.

The chain recombines TRBV10-3 with TRBJ1-3; TRBD1 aligns across 9 bases. Trimming took 5 bases from V and 2 from J; bases not matched to a gene: 4. This CDR3 comprises 15 residues. The germline gives CDR1 ENHRY, CDR2 SYGVKD. The CDR3, as DNA: TGTGCCATCAGTACCACAGGGGGCGCTGGAAACACCATATATTTT. The encoded protein is CAISTTGGAGNTIYF.

The sample holds a few counts of this clone. CDR3 coding DNA: TGTGCCATCAGTGAGCGGACTAGCGGGAGGGTTTCCGAGCAGTACTTC. This codes for CAISERTSGRVSEQYF. The V call is TRBV10-3, the J call TRBJ2-7; the match to TRBD2 covers 15 bases. Germline CDR1 and CDR2: ENHRY and SYGVKD. V trimming: 2 bases; J trimming: 6 bases; junction bases outside the gene matches: 5. The CDR3 covers 16 residues.

The rearrangement uses TRBV19 and TRBJ1-1, with 7 nucleotides matching TRBD1. Germline V CDR1 and CDR2: LNHDA, SQIVND (reference sequence). CDR3 length equals 16 residues. The V segment lost 1 base and the J segment 1 base; nucleotides outside the gene matches: 6. The CDR3 DNA reads as TGTGCCAGTAGTATAGCTCTGGCAGGGGGGAACACTGAAGCTTTCTTT. Its protein product is CASSIALAGGNTEAFF.

V usage is TRBV5-1 and J usage is TRBJ2-5, with D unresolved. This CDR3 region has 15 residues. Germline CDR1 and CDR2: SGHRS and YFSETQ. V was trimmed by 4 bases and J by 1 base, leaving 14 bases between them. CDR3 coding DNA: TGCGCCAGCAGCCCCTCGGTCCCTACCCAAGAGACCCAGTACTTC. Translating gives CASSPSVPTQETQYF.

The chain uses TRBV5-1 and TRBJ1-1, with no clear D. Germline assignment: CDR1 SGHRS and CDR2 YFSETQ. Deletions cut 3 bases from V and 3 bases from J, with 6 bases between. The CDR3 is made up of 12 amino acids. As DNA, the CDR3 is TGCGCCAGCAGCTGGGAGGACACTGAAGCTTTCTTT. Translation gives CASSWEDTEAFF.

Remarks on this clone: One junction end does not reproduce the germline sequence, and a read error may be involved. The chain joins TRBV19 to TRBJ2-7, with D possibly matching TRBD1 (6 bases). The CDR3 has 14 residues. Germline V CDR1 and CDR2: LNHDA, SQIVND (reference sequence). The CDR3: CASSMGKQGFELDF. As DNA, the CDR3 is TGTGCCAGTAGTATGGGGAAGCAGGGGTTCGAATTGGACTTC.

The chain has TRBV9 and TRBJ1-3; 11 positions match TRBD1. Per germline, CDR1 SGDLS and CDR2 YYNGEE. This CDR3 contains 21 residues. V gave up 4 bases and J gave up 4 bases; unmatched junction bases: 22. CDR3 region: CASSYEVGALGQGASGNTIYF. For the CDR3, the DNA is TGTGCCAGCAGCTACGAGGTCGGTGCCCTAGGACAGGGGGCTTCCGGAAACACCATATATTTT.

The chain recombines TRBV28 with TRBJ2-7; TRBD1 matches at 10 bases. Germline V lookup: CDR1 MDHEN, CDR2 SYDVKM. CDR3 length: 15 amino acids. Trimming at V came to 10 bases and at J to 5 bases, leaving 14 bases not matched to a gene. As DNA, the CDR3 is TGTGCCATTTCAACCGCCGGGACAGGGGACCACGAGCAGTACTTC. This encodes CAISTAGTGDHEQYF.

This clone was recorded many times. The V call is TRBV28, the J call TRBJ1-2, with 8 bases fitting TRBD1. Germline trimming cut 6 bases from V and 2 bases from J; bases unmatched to any gene: 2. Per germline, CDR1 MDHEN and CDR2 SYDVKM. CDR3 length equals 13 residues. The CDR3 reads CASRSGGNYGYTF. The CDR3 DNA reads TGTGCCAGCAGGTCAGGGGGCAACTATGGCTACACCTTC.